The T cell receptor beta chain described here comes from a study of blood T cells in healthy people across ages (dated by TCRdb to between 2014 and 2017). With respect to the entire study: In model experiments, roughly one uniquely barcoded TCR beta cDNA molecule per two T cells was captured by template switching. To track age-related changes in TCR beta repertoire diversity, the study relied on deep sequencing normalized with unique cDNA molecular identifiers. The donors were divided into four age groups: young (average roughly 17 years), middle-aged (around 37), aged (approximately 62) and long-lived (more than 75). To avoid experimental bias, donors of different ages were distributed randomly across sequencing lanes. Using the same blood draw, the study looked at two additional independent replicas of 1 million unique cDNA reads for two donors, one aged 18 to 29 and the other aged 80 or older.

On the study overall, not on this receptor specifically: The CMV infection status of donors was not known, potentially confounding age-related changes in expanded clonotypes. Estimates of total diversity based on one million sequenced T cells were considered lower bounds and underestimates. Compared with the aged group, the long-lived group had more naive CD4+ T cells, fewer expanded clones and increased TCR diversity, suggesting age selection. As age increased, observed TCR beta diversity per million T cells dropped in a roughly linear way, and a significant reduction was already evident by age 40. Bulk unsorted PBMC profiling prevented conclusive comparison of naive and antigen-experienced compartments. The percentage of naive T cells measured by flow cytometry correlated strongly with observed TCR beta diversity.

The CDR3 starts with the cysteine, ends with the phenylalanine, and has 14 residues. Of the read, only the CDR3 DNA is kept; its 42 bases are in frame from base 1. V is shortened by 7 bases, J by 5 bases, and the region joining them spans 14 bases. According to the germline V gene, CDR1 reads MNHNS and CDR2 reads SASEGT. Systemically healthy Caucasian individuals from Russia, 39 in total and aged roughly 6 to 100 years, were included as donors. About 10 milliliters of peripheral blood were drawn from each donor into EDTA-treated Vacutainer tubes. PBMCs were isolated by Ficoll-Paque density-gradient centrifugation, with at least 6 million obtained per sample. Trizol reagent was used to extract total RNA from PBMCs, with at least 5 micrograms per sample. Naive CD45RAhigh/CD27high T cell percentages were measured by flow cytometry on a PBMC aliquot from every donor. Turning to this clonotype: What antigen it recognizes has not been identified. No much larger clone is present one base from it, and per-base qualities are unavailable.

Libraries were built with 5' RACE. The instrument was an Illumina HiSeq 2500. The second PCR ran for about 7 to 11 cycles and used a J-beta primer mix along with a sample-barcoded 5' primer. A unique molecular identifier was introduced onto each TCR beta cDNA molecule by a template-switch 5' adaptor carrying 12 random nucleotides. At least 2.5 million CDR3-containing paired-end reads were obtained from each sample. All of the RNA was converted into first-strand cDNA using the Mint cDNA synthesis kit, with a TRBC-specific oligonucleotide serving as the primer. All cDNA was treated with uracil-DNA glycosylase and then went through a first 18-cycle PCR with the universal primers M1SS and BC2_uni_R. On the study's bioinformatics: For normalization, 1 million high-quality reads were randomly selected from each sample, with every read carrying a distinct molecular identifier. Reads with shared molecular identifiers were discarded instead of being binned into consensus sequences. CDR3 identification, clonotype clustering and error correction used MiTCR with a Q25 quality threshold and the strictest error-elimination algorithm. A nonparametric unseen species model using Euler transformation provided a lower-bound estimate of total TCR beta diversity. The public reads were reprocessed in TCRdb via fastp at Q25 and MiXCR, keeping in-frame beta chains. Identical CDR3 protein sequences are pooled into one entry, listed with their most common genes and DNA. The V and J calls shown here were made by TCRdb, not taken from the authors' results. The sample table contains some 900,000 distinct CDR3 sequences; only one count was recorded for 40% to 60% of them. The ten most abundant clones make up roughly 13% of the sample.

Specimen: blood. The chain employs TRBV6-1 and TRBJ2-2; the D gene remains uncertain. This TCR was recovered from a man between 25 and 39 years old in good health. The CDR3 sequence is CASNEAEITGELFF. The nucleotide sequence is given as TGTGCCAGCAACGAGGCCGAAATTACCGGGGAGCTGTTTTTT.